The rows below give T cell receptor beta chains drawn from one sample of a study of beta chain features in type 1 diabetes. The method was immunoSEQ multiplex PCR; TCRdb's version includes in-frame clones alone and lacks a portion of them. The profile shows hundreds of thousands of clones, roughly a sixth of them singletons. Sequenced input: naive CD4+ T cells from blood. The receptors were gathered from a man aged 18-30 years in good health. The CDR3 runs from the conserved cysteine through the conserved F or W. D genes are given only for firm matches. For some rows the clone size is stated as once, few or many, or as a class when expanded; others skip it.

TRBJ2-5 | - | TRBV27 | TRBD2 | CAGGDSAETQYF | TGTGCCGGGGGGGACTCTGCGGAGACCCAGTACTTC
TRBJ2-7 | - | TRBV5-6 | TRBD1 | CASSSRDRPWVEQYF | TGTGCCAGCAGCTCTCGGGACAGGCCATGGGTTGAGCAGTACTTC
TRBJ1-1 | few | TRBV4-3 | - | CASSQGGQFEAFF | TGCGCCAGCAGCCAAGGGGGGCAGTTTGAAGCTTTCTTT
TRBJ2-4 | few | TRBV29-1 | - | CSVAGDRLAKNIQYF | TGCAGCGTTGCAGGGGACCGATTAGCCAAAAACATTCAGTACTTC
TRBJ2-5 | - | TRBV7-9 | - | CASSLVAVQETQYF | TGTGCCAGCAGCTTAGTTGCGGTCCAAGAGACCCAGTACTTC
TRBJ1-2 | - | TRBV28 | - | CASSSAIGRAGYTF | TGTGCCAGCAGTTCCGCCATAGGGAGAGCCGGCTACACCTTC
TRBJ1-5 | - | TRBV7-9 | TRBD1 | CASTKTGGEGQPQHF | TGTGCCAGCACCAAGACAGGGGGCGAGGGGCAGCCCCAGCATTTT
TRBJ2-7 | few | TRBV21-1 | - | CASSKGASYEQYF | TGTGCCAGCAGCAAAGGAGCCTCCTACGAGCAGTACTTC
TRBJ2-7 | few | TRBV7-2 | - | CASSLYPGEDEQYF | TGTGCCAGCAGCCTCTATCCAGGGGAGGACGAGCAGTACTTC
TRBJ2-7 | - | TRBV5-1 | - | CASSLGPTSYEQYF | TGCGCCAGCAGCTTGGGCCCTACCTCCTACGAGCAGTACTTC
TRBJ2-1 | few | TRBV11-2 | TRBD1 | CASSRTGNEQFF | TGTGCCAGCAGCCGGACAGGCAATGAGCAGTTCTTC
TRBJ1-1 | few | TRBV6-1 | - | CASSEGRNLDTEAFF | TGTGCCAGCAGTGAGGGGCGGAATTTGGACACTGAAGCTTTCTTT
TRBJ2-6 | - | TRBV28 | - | CASSLADNSGANVLTF | TGTGCCAGCAGTTTAGCGGACAACTCTGGGGCCAACGTCCTGACTTTC
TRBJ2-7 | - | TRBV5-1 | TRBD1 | CASSNYGTVYEQYF | TGCGCCAGCAGTAACTATGGGACAGTCTACGAGCAGTACTTC
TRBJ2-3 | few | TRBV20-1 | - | CSARRGDTQYF | TGCAGTGCTAGGAGGGGAGATACGCAGTATTTT
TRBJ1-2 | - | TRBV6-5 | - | CASSYSAGDYGYTF | TGTGCCAGCAGTTACTCCGCAGGGGACTATGGCTACACCTTC
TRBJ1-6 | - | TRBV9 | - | CASSRTDSPLHF | TGTGCCAGCAGTAGGACCGATTCACCCCTCCACTTT
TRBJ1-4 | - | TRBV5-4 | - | CASSATDSLNEKLFF | TGTGCCAGCAGCGCTACGGACAGCCTAAATGAAAAACTGTTTTTT
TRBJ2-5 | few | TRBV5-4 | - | CASSLWVQETQYF | TGTGCCAGCAGCTTGTGGGTACAAGAGACCCAGTACTTC
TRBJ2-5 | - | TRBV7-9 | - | CASSLSREETQYF | TGTGCCAGCAGCTTATCAAGAGAAGAGACCCAGTACTTC
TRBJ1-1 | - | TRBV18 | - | CASSPFEQVLNTEAFF | TGTGCCAGCTCACCGTTCGAGCAGGTGCTGAACACTGAAGCTTTCTTT
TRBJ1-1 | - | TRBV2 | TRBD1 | CASRNNRGGTEAFF | TGTGCCAGCAGAAACAACAGGGGTGGAACTGAAGCTTTCTTT
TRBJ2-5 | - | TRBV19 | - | CATSHQYQETQYF | TGTGCCACCTCACACCAGTACCAAGAGACCCAGTACTTC
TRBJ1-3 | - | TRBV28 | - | CASTTAGNTIYF | TGTGCCAGCACTACTGCCGGAAACACCATATATTTT
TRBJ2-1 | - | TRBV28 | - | CASSLFFPRALADNEQFF | TGTGCCAGCAGTTTATTTTTCCCGAGGGCCCTCGCTGACAATGAGCAGTTCTTC
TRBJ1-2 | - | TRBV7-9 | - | CASSLGPWGRGGYTF | TGTGCCAGCAGCTTAGGGCCTTGGGGCCGAGGGGGCTACACCTTC
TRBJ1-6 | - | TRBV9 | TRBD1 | CASSVGTAYNSPLHF | TGTGCCAGCAGCGTCGGGACAGCCTATAATTCACCCCTCCACTTT
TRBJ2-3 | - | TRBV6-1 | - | CASSVGVDTQYF | TGTGCCAGCAGTGTAGGGGTAGATACGCAGTATTTT
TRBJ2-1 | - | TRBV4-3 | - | CASSQGGRPYNEQFF | TGCGCCAGCAGCCAAGGGGGCAGGCCCTACAATGAGCAGTTCTTC
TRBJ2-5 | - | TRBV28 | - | CASALGGPVETQYF | TGTGCCAGCGCCTTAGGGGGGCCGGTAGAGACCCAGTACTTC
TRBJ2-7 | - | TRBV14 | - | CASSQVERQYF | TGTGCCAGCAGCCAAGTAGAGCGGCAGTACTTC
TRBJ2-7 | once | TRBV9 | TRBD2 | CASSVGTSGTYEQYF | TGTGCCAGCAGCGTAGGGACTAGCGGGACCTACGAGCAGTACTTC
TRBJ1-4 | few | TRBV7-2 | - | CASSLALITGQKLFF | TGTGCCAGCAGCTTAGCGCTCATAACAGGTCAAAAACTGTTTTTT
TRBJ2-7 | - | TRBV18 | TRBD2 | CASSPPGLAEIYEQYF | TGTGCCAGCTCACCACCGGGACTAGCGGAGATCTACGAGCAGTACTTC
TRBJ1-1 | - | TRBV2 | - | CASRAQEAFF | TGTGCCAGCCGGGCGCAGGAAGCTTTCTTT
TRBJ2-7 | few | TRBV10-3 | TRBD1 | CAISGTGYYEQYF | TGTGCCATCAGTGGGACAGGGTACTACGAGCAGTACTTC